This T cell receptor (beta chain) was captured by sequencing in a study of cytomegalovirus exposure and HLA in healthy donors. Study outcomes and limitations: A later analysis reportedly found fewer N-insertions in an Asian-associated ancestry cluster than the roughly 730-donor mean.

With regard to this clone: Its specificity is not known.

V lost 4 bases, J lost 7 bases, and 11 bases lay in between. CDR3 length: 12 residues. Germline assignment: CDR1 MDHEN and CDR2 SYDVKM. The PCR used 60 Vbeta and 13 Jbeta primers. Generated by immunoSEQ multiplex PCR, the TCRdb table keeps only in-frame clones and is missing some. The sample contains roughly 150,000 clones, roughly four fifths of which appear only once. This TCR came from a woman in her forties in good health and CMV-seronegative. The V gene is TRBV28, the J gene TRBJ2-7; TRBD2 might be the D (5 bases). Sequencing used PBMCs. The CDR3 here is CASSSGIREQYF. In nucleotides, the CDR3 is TGTGCCAGCAGTTCGGGGATTAGGGAGCAGTACTTC.